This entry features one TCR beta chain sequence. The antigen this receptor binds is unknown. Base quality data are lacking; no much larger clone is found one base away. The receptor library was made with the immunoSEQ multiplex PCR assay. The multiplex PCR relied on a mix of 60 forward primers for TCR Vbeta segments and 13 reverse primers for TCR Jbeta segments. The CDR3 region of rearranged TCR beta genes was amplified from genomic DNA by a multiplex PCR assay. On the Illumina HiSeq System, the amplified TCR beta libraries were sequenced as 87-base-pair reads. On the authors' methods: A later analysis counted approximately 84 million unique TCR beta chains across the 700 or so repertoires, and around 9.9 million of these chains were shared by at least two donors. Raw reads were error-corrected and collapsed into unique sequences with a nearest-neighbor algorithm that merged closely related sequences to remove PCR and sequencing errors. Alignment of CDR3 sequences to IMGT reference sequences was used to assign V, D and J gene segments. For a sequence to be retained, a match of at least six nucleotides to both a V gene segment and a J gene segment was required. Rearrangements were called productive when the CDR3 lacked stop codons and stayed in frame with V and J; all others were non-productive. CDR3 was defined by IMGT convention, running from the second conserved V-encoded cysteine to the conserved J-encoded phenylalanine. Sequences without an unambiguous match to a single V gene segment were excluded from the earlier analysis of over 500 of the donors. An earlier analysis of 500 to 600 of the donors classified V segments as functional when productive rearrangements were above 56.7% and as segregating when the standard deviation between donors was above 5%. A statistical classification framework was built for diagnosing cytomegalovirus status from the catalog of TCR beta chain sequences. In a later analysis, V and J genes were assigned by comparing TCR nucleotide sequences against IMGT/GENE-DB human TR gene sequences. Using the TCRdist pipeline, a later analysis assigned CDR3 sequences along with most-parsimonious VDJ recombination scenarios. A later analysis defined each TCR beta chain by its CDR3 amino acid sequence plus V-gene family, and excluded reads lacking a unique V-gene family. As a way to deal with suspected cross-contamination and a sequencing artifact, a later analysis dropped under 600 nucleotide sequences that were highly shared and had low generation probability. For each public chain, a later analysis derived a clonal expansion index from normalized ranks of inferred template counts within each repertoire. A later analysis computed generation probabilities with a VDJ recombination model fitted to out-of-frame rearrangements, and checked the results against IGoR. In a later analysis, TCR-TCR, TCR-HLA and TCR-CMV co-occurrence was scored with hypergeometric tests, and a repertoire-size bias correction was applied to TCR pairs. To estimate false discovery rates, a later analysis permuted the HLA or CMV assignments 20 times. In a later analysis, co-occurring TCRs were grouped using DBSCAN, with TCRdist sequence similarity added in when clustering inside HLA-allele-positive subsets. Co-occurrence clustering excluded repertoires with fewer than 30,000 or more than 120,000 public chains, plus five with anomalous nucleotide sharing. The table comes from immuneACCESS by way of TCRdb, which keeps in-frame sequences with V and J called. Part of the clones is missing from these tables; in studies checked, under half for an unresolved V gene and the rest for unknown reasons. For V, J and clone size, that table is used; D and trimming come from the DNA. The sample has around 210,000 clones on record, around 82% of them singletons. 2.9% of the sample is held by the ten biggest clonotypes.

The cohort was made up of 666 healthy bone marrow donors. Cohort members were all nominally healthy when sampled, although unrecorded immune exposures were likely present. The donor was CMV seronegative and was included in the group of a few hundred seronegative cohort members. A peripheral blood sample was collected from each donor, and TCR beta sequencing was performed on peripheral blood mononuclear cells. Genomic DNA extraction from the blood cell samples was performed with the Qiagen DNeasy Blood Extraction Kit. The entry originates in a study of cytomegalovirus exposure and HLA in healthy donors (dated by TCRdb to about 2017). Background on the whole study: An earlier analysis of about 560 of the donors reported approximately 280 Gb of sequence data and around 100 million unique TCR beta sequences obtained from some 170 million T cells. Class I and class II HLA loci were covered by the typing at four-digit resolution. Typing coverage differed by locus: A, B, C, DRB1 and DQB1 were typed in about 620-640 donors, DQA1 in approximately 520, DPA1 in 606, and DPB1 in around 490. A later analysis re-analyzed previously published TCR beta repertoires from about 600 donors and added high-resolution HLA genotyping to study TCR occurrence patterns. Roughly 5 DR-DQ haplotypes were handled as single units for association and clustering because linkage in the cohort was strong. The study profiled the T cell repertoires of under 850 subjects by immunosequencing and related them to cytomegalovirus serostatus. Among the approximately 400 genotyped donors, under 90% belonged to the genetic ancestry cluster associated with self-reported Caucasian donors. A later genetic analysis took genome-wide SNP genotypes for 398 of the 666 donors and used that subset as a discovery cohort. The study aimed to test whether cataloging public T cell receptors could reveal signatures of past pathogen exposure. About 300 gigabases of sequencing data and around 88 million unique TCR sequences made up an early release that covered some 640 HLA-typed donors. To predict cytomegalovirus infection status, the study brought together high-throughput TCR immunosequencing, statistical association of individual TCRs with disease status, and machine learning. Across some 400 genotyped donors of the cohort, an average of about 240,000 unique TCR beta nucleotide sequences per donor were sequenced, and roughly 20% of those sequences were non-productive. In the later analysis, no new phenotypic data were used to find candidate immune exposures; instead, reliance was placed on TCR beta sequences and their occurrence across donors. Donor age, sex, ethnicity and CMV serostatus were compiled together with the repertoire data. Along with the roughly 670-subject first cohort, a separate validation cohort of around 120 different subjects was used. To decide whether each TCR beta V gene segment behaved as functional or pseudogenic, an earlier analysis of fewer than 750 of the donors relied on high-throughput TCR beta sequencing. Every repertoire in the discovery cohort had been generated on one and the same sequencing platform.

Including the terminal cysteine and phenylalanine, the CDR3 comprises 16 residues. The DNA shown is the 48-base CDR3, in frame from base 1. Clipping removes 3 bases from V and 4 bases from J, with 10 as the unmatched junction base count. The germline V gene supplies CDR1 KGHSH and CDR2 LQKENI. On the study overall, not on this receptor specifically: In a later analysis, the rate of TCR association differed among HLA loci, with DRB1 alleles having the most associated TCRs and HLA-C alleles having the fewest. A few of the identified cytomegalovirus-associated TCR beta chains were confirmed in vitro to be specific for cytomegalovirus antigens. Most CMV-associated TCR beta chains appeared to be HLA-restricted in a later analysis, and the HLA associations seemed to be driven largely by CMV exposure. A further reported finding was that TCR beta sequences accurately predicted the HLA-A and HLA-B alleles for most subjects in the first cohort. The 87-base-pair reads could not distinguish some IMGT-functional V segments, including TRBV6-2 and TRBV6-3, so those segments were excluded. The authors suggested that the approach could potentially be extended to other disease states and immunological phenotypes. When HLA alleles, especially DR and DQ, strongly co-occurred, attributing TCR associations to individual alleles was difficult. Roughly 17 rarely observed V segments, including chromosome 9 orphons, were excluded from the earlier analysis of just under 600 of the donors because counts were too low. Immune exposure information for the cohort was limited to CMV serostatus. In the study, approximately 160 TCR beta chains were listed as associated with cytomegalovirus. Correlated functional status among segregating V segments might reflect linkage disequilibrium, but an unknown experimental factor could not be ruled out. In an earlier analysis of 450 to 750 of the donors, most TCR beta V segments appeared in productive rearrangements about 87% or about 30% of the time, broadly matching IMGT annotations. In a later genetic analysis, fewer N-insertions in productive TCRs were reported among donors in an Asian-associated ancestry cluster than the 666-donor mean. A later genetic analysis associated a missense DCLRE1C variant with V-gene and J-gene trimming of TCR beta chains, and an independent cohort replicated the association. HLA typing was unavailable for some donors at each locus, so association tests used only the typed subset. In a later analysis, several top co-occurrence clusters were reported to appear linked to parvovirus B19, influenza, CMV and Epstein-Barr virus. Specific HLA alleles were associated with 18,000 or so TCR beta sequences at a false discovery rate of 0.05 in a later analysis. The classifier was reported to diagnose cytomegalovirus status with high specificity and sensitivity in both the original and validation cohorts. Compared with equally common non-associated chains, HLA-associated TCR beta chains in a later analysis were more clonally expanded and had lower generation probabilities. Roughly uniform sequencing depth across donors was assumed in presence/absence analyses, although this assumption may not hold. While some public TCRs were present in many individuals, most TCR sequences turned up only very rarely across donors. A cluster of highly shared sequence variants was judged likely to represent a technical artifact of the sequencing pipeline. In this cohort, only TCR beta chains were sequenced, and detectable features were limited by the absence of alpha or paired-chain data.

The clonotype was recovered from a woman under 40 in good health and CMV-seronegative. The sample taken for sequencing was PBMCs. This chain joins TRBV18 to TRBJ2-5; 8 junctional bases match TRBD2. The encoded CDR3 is CASSPLQAGAGETQYF. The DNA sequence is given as TGTGCCAGCTCACCCCTCCAAGCGGGAGCAGGAGAGACCCAGTACTTC.